The 32 T cell receptor beta chains below were found in one sample sequenced in a study of CD8+ T cells in alopecia areata. Indicated treatment: oral pan-JAK inhibitor, 5-10 mg twice daily. RNA extraction was followed by reverse transcription into cDNA, which acted as the sequencing template. Produced via immunoSEQ multiplex PCR; TCRdb's table is partial and in-frame only. The sample includes roughly 200,000 clones, more than 55% of them seen just once. The sample was CD4+ T cells sorted from blood, taken at week 4, from a patient treated with tofacitinib. Receptors were obtained from a human donor with alopecia areata.

V and J are TRBV5-1 and TRBJ2-6; no firm D call. V was cut by 6 bases and J by 2 bases, with 12 bases left in between. The CDR3 spans 15 residues. Germline V gene data show CDR1 as SGHRS and CDR2 as YFSETQ. The CDR3 DNA sequence: TGCGCCAGCACATTAGGGATCGCTGGGGCCAACGTCCTGACTTTC. This gives the protein CASTLGIAGANVLTF.

In its sample, this clone was seen once. V and J are TRBV30 and TRBJ2-5; TRBD1 or TRBD2 may be the D gene (5 bases each). Between the trimmed V and J ends, which lost 4 bases and 4 bases, there was a span of 25 bases. The CDR3 is 17 amino acids. The V gene's germline CDR1 is GTSNPN and CDR2 SVGIG (reference sequence). The CDR3 DNA follows: TGTGCCTGGATCCCTAAGGTCGGGACCCTAGCCGGAGAGACCCAGTACTTC. It is translated as CAWIPKVGTLAGETQYF.

The CDR3, as DNA: TGTGCCTGGAGTACCAACCCCGCGGGGGCGTTGGGCGCAGATACGCAGTATTTT. Amino acid sequence: CAWSTNPAGALGADTQYF. The chain combines TRBV30 with TRBJ2-3; D possibly corresponds to TRBD2 (7 bases). V was shortened by 2 bases and J by 4 bases, with 25 bases between the two germline ends. The CDR3 covers 18 residues. Germline-derived CDR1 and CDR2 are GTSNPN and SVGIG (reference sequence).

The CDR3 DNA follows: TGTGCCAGCAGCTTGAGGGACACCTCTAACTATGGCTACACCTTC. Encoded protein: CASSLRDTSNYGYTF. The rearrangement uses TRBV7-9 and TRBJ1-2; D possibly corresponds to TRBD1 (6 bases). The CDR3 totals 15 residues. Trimming left V 3 bases short and J 0 bases short, with 11 bases between. Germline values: CDR1 SEHNR, CDR2 FQNEAQ (reference sequence).

A few counts support this clone. V and J are TRBV30 and TRBJ1-2; D is undetermined. The CDR3 runs 15 residues. CDR1 and CDR2 (germline): GTSNPN, SVGIG (reference sequence). V gave up 1 base and J gave up 3 bases, with 15 bases separating them. The DNA for the CDR3 is TGTGCCTGGAGTGGGTTTTTCCGGGCCTACTATGGCTACACCTTC. It codes for CAWSGFFRAYYGYTF.

In its sample, this clone was seen a few times. The chain is built from TRBV18 and TRBJ1-2; weak D call: TRBD1 (6 bases). The CDR3 covers 16 residues. The germline gives CDR1 KGHSH, CDR2 LQKENI. V lost 2 bases and J lost 3, with 16 bases in between. CDR3 nucleotide sequence: TGTGCCAGCTCACCATCGGCCGGGGGCGCCCACTATGGCTACACCTTC. Encoded protein: CASSPSAGGAHYGYTF.

The chain couples TRBV5-4 to TRBJ2-5; tentative D call: TRBD1 (6 bases). The CDR3 loop spans 14 amino acids. The germline V gene encodes CDR1 SGHNT and CDR2 YYREEE (reference sequence). Trimming removed 1 base at V and 3 bases at J, with 10 bases between. The CDR3 DNA reads TGTGCCAGCAGCTTGTCGGCAGGGGAAGAGACCCAGTACTTC. This encodes CASSLSAGEETQYF.

The chain has TRBV29-1 and TRBJ2-1; D assignment may be TRBD1 or TRBD2 (6 bases each). This CDR3 region has 17 residues. Trimming shortened V by 0 bases and J by 6 bases, and 21 bases separated the two germline ends. Germline CDR1 SQVTM, CDR2 ANQGSEA. The CDR3 DNA reads as TGCAGCGTTGAAGATCCGGTTGGGGGGCGGAGGGGCAATGAGCAGTTCTTC. This translates into CSVEDPVGGRRGNEQFF.

CDR3 DNA: TGCAGCGTTGATTCCCGGGACAGGTATACAGATACGCAGTATTTT. It translates to CSVDSRDRYTDTQYF. The chain links TRBV29-1 to TRBJ2-3, with 8 bases matching TRBD1. After removal of 3 bases from V and 3 bases from J, the junction contained 8 bases not matched to a gene. The CDR3 consists of 15 residues. The germline CDR1 and CDR2 sequences are SQVTM and ANQGSEA.

The rearrangement joins TRBV2 to TRBJ2-5; no clear D gene. The CDR3 contains 13 residues. Germline V gene data show CDR1 as SNHLY and CDR2 as FYNNEI. V dropped 5 bases and J dropped 2 bases, with 9 bases sitting between them. The CDR3 here is CASSPARQETQYF. The CDR3 DNA is TGTGCCAGCAGTCCCGCGCGGCAAGAGACCCAGTACTTC.

The genes are TRBV27 and TRBJ2-1, with 10 bases lining up with TRBD1. Germline trimming cut 5 bases from V and 4 bases from J; bases unmatched to any gene: 14. Germline CDR1 is MNHEY and CDR2 is SMNVEV (reference sequence). CDR3 length: 18 amino acids. CDR3 loop: CASSPMSRDRGWYNEQFF. The CDR3 nucleotides are TGTGCCAGCAGTCCCATGTCCCGGGACAGGGGCTGGTACAATGAGCAGTTCTTC.

This clone was found a few times. The chain combines TRBV7-2 with TRBJ2-1, with D uncertain. The germline gives CDR1 SGHTA, CDR2 FQGNSA. The ends were cut back, 6 bases at V and 10 bases at J, with 16 bases in the middle. The CDR3 has 13 amino acids. CDR3 amino acids: CASSLRRENEQFF. CDR3 coding DNA: TGTGCCAGCAGTCTTCGGAGAGAGAACGAGCAGTTCTTC.

The chain uses TRBV5-1 and TRBJ2-1; tentatively, D is TRBD1 or TRBD2 (5 bases each). CDR3 length: 13 amino acids. Trimming removed 3 bases at V and 7 bases at J, with 11 bases between. CDR1 is SGHRS, CDR2 YFSETQ, per germline. Written as DNA, the CDR3 is TGCGCCAGCAGCTGGGACGGGGAAAATGAGCAGTTCTTC. Its translation: CASSWDGENEQFF. The full variable domain, rest sourced from reference TRBV5-1 and TRBJ2-1, is KAGVTQTPRYLIKTRGQQVTLSCSPISGHRSVSWYQQTPGQGLQFLFEYFSETQRNKGNFPGRFSGRQFSNSRSEMNVSTLELGDSALYLCASSWDGENEQFFGPGTRLTVL.

This clone was seen a few times. The rearrangement joins TRBV5-1 to TRBJ2-3, with 7 bases lining up with TRBD2. The CDR3 loop spans 16 amino acids. Unmatched junction bases numbered 9, after V lost 3 bases and J lost 2 bases. The germline V gene encodes CDR1 SGHRS and CDR2 YFSETQ. CDR3: CASSSGLLTLTDTQYF. CDR3 coding DNA: TGCGCCAGCAGCTCGGGACTATTAACACTCACAGATACGCAGTATTTT. Combining the CDR3 with reference TRBV5-1 and TRBJ2-3 gives the whole variable domain KAGVTQTPRYLIKTRGQQVTLSCSPISGHRSVSWYQQTPGQGLQFLFEYFSETQRNKGNFPGRFSGRQFSNSRSEMNVSTLELGDSALYLCASSSGLLTLTDTQYFGPGTRLTVL.

The chain carries TRBV27 and TRBJ1-1; the match to TRBD1 covers 8 bases. The V segment lost 0 bases and the J segment 0 bases; nucleotides outside the gene matches: 6. CDR1 MNHEY and CDR2 SMNVEV come from the germline V gene (reference sequence). CDR3 length: 17 residues. CDR3 in DNA: TGTGCCAGCAGTTTATCGAGACAGGGGACCATGAACACTGAAGCTTTCTTT. Protein sequence: CASSLSRQGTMNTEAFF.

The chain couples TRBV7-2 to TRBJ1-5, with a tentative D call TRBD1 (6 bases). Trimming stripped 3 bases from V and 4 bases from J, with 19 bases between. Germline values: CDR1 SGHTA, CDR2 FQGNSA. This CDR3 has 17 residues. The CDR3 DNA reads TGTGCCAGCAGCTTGTTGGGGGCAGGAGGGGCTAATCAGCCCCAGCATTTT. Amino acid sequence: CASSLLGAGGANQPQHF.

This clone was seen a few times. The V call is TRBV30, the J call TRBJ2-3, with TRBD2 as a possible D gene (7 bases). Trimming pared 0 bases from V and 1 base from J, leaving 11 bases between. The CDR3 length is 15 residues. The germline V gene encodes CDR1 GTSNPN and CDR2 SVGIG (reference sequence). The CDR3 bases are TGTGCCTGGAGTGTAGGGGGGGGCCGCACAGATACGCAGTATTTT. It is translated as CAWSVGGGRTDTQYF. Together with reference TRBV30 and TRBJ2-3, the CDR3 gives the full variable domain: SQTIHQWPATLVQPVGSPLSLECTVEGTSNPNLYWYRQAAGRGLQLLFYSVGIGQISSEVPQNLSASRPQDRQFILSSKKLLLSDSGFYLCAWSVGGGRTDTQYFGPGTRLTVL.

This rearrangement joins TRBV29-1 to TRBJ1-1; D is ambiguous. V was pared by 7 bases and J by 8 bases, with 8 bases between. The V gene's germline CDR1 is SQVTM and CDR2 ANQGSEA. CDR3 size: 9 residues. The CDR3 reads CSARPEAFF. The CDR3 nucleotides read TGCAGCGCCCGACCGGAAGCTTTCTTT.

The J gene is TRBJ1-6, the V gene TRBV5-1; D unclear. The length of the CDR3 is 14 residues. The V gene's germline CDR1 is SGHRS and CDR2 YFSETQ. The V and J ends lost 2 bases and 9 bases respectively, with 12 bases between them. The CDR3 protein is CASSFSSNGSPLHF. CDR3 coding DNA: TGCGCCAGCAGCTTCTCCTCAAATGGTTCACCCCTCCACTTT.

The chain couples TRBV11-1 to TRBJ2-5; no definite D call. The CDR3 sequence is 14 residues long. Germline assignment: CDR1 SGHAT and CDR2 FQDESV (reference sequence). V lost 2 bases to trimming and J lost 1 base, with 8 bases between them. CDR3: CASSLSKGQETQYF. DNA for the CDR3: TGTGCCAGCAGCTTAAGCAAGGGCCAAGAGACCCAGTACTTC.

The genes are TRBV21-1 and TRBJ2-3; the table's D gene call, TRBD2, was not cross checked with the DNA. TRBV21-1 is termed a pseudogene. CDR3 length: 16 amino acids. The CDR3 is CASSKVRVRGTDTQYF. The CDR3 nucleotides are TGTGCCAGCAGCAAAGTTCGGGTGAGGGGCACAGATACGCAGTATTTT.

The rearrangement uses TRBV29-1 and TRBJ2-7; TRBD2 aligns across 11 bases. V shed 1 base and J 10 bases; nucleotides not matched to a gene: 6. CDR1 SQVTM and CDR2 ANQGSEA come from the germline V gene. The CDR3 length is 13 residues. The DNA of the CDR3 is TGCAGCGTTGAAGGCCTAGCGGGGGGCCGACAGTACTTC. This gives the protein CSVEGLAGGRQYF.

This chain links TRBV6-6 with TRBJ2-5, with TRBD1 identical over 8 bases. This CDR3 spans 13 amino acids. Germline V gene lookup returns CDR1 MNHNY and CDR2 SVGAGI (reference sequence). Trimming cost V 7 bases and J 1 base; bases outside gene matches: 2. The chain's CDR3 is CASIQGAQETQYF. The CDR3 DNA sequence: TGTGCCAGCATTCAGGGGGCCCAAGAGACCCAGTACTTC.

V gene TRBV6-5 combines with J gene TRBJ1-2, with D maybe TRBD1 (6 bases). The CDR3 length is 13 residues. The V gene's germline CDR1 is MNHEY and CDR2 SVGAGI. With 7 bases removed from V and 2 bases from J, the gap between germline ends came to 11 bases. The chain's CDR3 is CASKRTENYGYTF. The DNA for the CDR3 is TGTGCCAGCAAACGGACAGAGAACTATGGCTACACCTTC.

The chain carries TRBV29-1 and TRBJ1-5; 8 nucleotides align to TRBD1. The ends lost 6 bases at V and 5 bases at J; junction bases unmatched: 15. From germline, CDR1 is SQVTM and CDR2 ANQGSEA. There are 16 residues in the CDR3. The DNA for the CDR3 is TGCAGCGTGTTAACAGGGGGAACTCTCTCGGATCAGCCCCAGCATTTT. Residues: CSVLTGGTLSDQPQHF.

The chain uses TRBV6-5 and TRBJ2-2, with D uncertain. Germline CDR1 MNHEY, CDR2 SVGAGI. V dropped 4 bases and J dropped 10 bases, with 7 bases sitting between them. The CDR3 is 11 residues long. DNA for the CDR3: TGTGCCAGCAGTTCCTGGACGGAGCTGTTTTTT. Its protein is CASSSWTELFF.

The chain combines TRBV27 with TRBJ1-2; D is perhaps TRBD1 (6 bases). V lost 3 bases, J lost 8 bases, and 16 bases lay in between. Germline values: CDR1 MNHEY, CDR2 SMNVEV (reference sequence). The CDR3 consists of 14 residues. The CDR3 sequence: CASSFNDRHWGYTF. In nucleotides, the CDR3 is TGTGCCAGCAGTTTCAACGACAGGCACTGGGGCTACACCTTC.

In nucleotides, the CDR3 is TGCGCCAGCAGCCAAATAGGAGGGCACAGGGGGACAGACTATGGCTACACCTTC. Translation gives CASSQIGGHRGTDYGYTF. The gene calls are TRBV1 and TRBJ1-2; the table's D call TRBD1 went unverified against the DNA. TRBV1 is an annotated pseudogene. The CDR3 runs to 18 residues.

The V and J genes are TRBV5-1 and TRBJ2-7; D is possibly TRBD1 (6 bases). The ends were cut back, 0 bases at V and 4 bases at J, with 17 bases in the middle. Germline loops: CDR1 SGHRS, CDR2 YFSETQ. This CDR3 is built from 16 residues. The chain's CDR3 is CASSLGVQGNFYEQYF. CDR3 in DNA: TGCGCCAGCAGCTTGGGAGTCCAGGGGAACTTTTACGAGCAGTACTTC.

The V and J genes are TRBV29-1 and TRBJ2-2; 7 nucleotides agree with TRBD1. Germline V lookup: CDR1 SQVTM, CDR2 ANQGSEA. The CDR3 consists of 15 residues. The trim removed 5 bases at V and 0 bases at J, leaving 6 bases unmatched. As DNA, the CDR3 is TGCAGCGTTCCAACCGGGACAGCGAACACCGGGGAGCTGTTTTTT. As protein: CSVPTGTANTGELFF.

This clone has a handful of counts. CDR3 sequence reads: CSAREAAGKFF. The CDR3 DNA reads TGCAGTGCTAGAGAAGCCGCGGGGAAGTTCTTC. The genes are TRBV20-1 and TRBJ2-1; TRBD2 might be the D (6 bases). Trimming removed 0 bases at V and 14 bases at J, with 11 bases between. The germline CDR1 and CDR2 sequences are DFQATT and SNEGSKA (reference sequence). The CDR3 has 11 amino acids.

V usage is TRBV29-1 and J usage is TRBJ1-5; D is undetermined. The germline CDR1 and CDR2 sequences are SQVTM and ANQGSEA. V shed 3 bases and J shed 12 bases, with 3 bases lying between them. This CDR3 comprises 8 residues. The CDR3 region is CSVDGQHF. CDR3 bases: TGCAGCGTTGACGGCCAGCATTTT.